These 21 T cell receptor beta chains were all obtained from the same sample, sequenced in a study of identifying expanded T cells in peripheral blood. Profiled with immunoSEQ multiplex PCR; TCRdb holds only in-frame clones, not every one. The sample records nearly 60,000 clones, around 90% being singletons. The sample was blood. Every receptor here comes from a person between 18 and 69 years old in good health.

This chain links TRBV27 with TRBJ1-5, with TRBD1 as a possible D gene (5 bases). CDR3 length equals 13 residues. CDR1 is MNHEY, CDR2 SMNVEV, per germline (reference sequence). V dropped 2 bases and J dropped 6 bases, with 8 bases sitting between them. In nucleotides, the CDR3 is TGTGCCAGCAGTTTAAAGGGACGTCAGCCCCAGCATTTT. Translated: CASSLKGRQPQHF.

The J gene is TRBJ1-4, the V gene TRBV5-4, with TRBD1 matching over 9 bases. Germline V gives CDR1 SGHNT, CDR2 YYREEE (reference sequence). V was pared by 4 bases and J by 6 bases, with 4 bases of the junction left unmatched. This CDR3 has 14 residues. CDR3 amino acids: CASSRQGVDEKLFF. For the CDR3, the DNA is TGTGCCAGCAGCCGACAGGGGGTGGATGAAAAACTGTTTTTT.

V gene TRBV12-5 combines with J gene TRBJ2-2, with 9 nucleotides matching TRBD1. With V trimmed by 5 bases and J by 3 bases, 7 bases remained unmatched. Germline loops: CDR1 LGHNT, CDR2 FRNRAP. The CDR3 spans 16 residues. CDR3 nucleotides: TGTGCTAGTGGTCGTAAGACAGGGGGGTACACCGGGGAGCTGTTTTTT. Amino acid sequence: CASGRKTGGYTGELFF. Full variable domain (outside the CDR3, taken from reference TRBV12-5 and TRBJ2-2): DARVTQTPRHKVTEMGQEVTMRCQPILGHNTVFWYRQTMMQGLELLAYFRNRAPLDDSGMPKDRFSAEMPDATLATLKIQPSEPRDSAVYFCASGRKTGGYTGELFFGEGSRLTVL.

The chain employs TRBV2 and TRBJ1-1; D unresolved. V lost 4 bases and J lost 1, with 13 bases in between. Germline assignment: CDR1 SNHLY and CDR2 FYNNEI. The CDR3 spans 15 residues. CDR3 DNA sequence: TGTGCCAGCAGTGGGCTAAAGACGGCGAACACTGAAGCTTTCTTT. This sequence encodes CASSGLKTANTEAFF.

Here the CDR3 reads CASSPYRGQGYEQYF. The CDR3 nucleotides read TGTGCCAGCTCACCATATCGGGGACAGGGTTACGAGCAGTACTTC. This chain connects TRBV18 to TRBJ2-7; 9 nucleotides agree with TRBD1. V lost 2 bases and J lost 4; bases outside the gene matches: 6. CDR3 length equals 15 residues. The germline V gene has CDR1 KGHSH and CDR2 LQKENI. Using reference TRBV18 and TRBJ2-7 for the parts outside the CDR3, the full variable domain is NAGVMQNPRHLVRRRGQEARLRCSPMKGHSHVYWYRQLPEEGLKFMVYLQKENIIDESGMPKERFSAEFPKEGPSILRIQQVVRGDSAAYFCASSPYRGQGYEQYFGPGTRLTVT.

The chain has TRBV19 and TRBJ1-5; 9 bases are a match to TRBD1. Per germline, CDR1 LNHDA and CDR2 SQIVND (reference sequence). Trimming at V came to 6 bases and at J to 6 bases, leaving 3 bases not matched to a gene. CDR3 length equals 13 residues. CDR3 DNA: TGTGCCAGTAGGAACAGGGGGCTTCAGCCCCAGCATTTT. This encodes CASRNRGLQPQHF.

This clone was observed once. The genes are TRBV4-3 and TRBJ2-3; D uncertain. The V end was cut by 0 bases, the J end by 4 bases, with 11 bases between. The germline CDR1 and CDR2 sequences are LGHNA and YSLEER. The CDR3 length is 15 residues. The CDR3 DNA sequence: TGCGCCAGCAGCCAAGACCCTCGTCCGGCAGATACGCAGTATTTT. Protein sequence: CASSQDPRPADTQYF.

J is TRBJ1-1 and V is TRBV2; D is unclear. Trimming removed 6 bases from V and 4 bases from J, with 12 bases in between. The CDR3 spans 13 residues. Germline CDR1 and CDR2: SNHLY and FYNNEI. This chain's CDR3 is CASSPRSGTEAFF. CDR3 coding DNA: TGTGCCAGCAGCCCTCGTTCAGGCACTGAAGCTTTCTTT.

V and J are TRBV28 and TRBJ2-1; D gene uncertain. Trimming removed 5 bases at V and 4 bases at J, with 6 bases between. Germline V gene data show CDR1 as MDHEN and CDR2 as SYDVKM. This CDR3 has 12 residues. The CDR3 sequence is CASSTEYNEQFF. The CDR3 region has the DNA TGTGCCAGCAGTACGGAATACAATGAGCAGTTCTTC.

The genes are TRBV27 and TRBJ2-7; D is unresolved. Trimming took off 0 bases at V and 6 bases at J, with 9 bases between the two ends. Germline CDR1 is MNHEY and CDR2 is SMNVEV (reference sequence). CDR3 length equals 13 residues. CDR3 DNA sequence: TGTGCCAGCAGTTTATCGTCGGGTGGCGAGCAGTACTTC. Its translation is CASSLSSGGEQYF.

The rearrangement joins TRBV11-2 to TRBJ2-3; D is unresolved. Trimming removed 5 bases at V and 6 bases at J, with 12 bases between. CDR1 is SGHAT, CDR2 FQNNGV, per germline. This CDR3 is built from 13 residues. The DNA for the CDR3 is TGTGCCAGCAGCCCGACGCCCGGGGATACGCAGTATTTT. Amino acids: CASSPTPGDTQYF.

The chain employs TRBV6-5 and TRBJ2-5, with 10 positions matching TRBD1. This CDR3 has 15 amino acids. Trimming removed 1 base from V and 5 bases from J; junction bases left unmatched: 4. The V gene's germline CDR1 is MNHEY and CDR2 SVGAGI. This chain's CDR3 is CASSYLDRGVETQYF. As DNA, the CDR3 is TGTGCCAGCAGTTACTTGGACAGGGGGGTTGAGACCCAGTACTTC.

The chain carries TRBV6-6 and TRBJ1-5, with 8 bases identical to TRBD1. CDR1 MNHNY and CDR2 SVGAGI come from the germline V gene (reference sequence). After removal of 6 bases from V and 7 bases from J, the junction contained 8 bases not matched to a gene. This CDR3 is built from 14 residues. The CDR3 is CASSTTGGGQPQHF. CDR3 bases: TGTGCCAGCAGCACCACAGGGGGAGGGCAGCCCCAGCATTTT.

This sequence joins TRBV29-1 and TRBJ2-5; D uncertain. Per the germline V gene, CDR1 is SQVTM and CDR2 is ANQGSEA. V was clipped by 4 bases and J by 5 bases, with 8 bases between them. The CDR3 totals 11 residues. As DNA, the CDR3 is TGCAGCGTTGTATATCTCGAGACCCAGTACTTC. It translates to CSVVYLETQYF.

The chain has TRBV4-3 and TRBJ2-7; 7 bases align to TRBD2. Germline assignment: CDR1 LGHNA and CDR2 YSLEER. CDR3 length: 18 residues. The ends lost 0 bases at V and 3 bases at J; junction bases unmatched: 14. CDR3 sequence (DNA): TGCGCCAGCAGCCAAGAGGGTGATCGGCTAGCGGAATTCTACGAGCAGTACTTC. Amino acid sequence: CASSQEGDRLAEFYEQYF.

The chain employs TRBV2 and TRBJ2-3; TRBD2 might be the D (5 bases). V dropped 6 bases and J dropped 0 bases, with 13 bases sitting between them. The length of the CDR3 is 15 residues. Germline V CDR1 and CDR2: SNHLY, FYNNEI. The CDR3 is CASSAIAYSTDTQYF. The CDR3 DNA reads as TGTGCCAGCAGCGCGATAGCGTACAGCACAGATACGCAGTATTTT.

The CDR3 DNA follows: TGTGCCAGCAGCGTAGGCGGGGCAGCTCAAGAGACCCAGTACTTC. As protein: CASSVGGAAQETQYF. J is TRBJ2-5 and V is TRBV9; tentatively, D is TRBD2 (6 bases). CDR1 and CDR2 (germline): SGDLS, YYNGEE. V was clipped by 0 bases and J by 2 bases, with 11 bases between them. The length of the CDR3 is 15 residues.

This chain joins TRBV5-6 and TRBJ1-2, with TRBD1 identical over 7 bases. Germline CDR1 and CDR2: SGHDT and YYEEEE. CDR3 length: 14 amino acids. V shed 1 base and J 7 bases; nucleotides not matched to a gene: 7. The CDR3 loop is CASSLLIGGGGYTF. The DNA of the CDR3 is TGTGCCAGCAGCTTGTTGATAGGGGGCGGTGGCTACACCTTC.

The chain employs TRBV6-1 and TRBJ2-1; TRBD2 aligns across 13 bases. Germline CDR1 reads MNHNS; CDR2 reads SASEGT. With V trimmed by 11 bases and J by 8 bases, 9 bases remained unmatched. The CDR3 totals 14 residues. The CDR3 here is CALGGTSGTDEQFF. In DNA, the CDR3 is TGTGCCTTAGGGGGGACTAGCGGGACTGATGAGCAGTTCTTC.

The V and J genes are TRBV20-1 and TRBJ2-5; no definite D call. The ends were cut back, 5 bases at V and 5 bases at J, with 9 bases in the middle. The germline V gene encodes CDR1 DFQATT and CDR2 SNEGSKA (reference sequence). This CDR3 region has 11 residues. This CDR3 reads CSAQLRETQYF. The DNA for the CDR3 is TGCAGTGCTCAGCTTCGGGAGACCCAGTACTTC.

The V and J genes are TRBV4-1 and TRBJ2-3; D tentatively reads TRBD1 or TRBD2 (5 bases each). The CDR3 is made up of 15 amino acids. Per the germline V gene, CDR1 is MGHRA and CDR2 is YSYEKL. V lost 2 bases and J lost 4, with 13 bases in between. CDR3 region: CASSQLDRDADTQYF. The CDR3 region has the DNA TGCGCCAGCAGCCAACTAGACCGGGACGCAGATACGCAGTATTTT.